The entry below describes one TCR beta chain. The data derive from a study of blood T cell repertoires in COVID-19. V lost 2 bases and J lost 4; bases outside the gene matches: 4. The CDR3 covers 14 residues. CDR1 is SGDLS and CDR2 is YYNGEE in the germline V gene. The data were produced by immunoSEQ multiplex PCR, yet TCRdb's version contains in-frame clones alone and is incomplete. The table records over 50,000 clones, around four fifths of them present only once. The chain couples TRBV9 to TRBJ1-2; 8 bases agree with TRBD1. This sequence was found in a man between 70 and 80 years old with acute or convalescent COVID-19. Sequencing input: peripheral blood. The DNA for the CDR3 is TGTGCCAGCAGCGTTTGGACAGGGTCCTATGGCTACACCTTC. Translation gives CASSVWTGSYGYTF.